These T cell receptor beta chains were read from a single sample in a study of early T cells in non-severe SARS-CoV-2 infection. TCRdb passed the 5' RACE reads through MiXCR, listing each CDR3 protein once. The sample lists more than 65,000 distinct CDR3 sequences; approximately 13% were seen once. Sequences were obtained from whole blood. The receptors originated from an adult who was a healthcare worker with PCR-confirmed SARS-CoV-2 infection or an uninfected control (not recorded which). Each CDR3 is given with its conserved first and last residue. D genes are given only for firm matches. Size is omitted from some rows. Given values are once, few, many or a class for expanded clones.

clone_size j_call d_call cdr3_length v_call cdr3_nt cdr3_aa
many TRBJ1-1 TRBD1 13 TRBV29-1 TGCAGCGTTGAAACAGGACAGGGGGCTGAAGCTTTCTTT CSVETGQGAEAFF
many TRBJ1-1 . 13 TRBV13 TGTGCCAGCAGCGGGACTTTGAACACTGAAGCTTTCTTT CASSGTLNTEAFF
many TRBJ2-5 . 13 TRBV21-1 TGTGCCAGCATCACACAGGGGGCAGAGACCCAGTACTTC CASITQGAETQYF
many TRBJ2-1 TRBD2 14 TRBV27 TGTGCCAGCACGGGGGGTAGTCTCTACAATGAGCAGTTCTTC CASTGGSLYNEQFF
many TRBJ2-1 . 13 TRBV20-1 TGCAGTGTTCGTCTGCCTGCCTACAATGAGCAGTTCTTC CSVRLPAYNEQFF
many TRBJ1-2 . 13 TRBV18 TGTGCCAGCTCACCACGAGTGGGGGATTACTACACCTTC CASSPRVGDYYTF
many TRBJ2-3 . 13 TRBV11-3 TGTGCCAGCAGCTTAGGCCGGGCAGATACGCAGTATTTT CASSLGRADTQYF
. TRBJ2-1 TRBD2 16 TRBV12-3/TRBV12-4 TGTGCCAGCAGTCCCCCCCGGACTAGCGGGAGGAATGAGCAGTTCTTC CASSPPRTSGRNEQFF
. TRBJ2-7 TRBD1 12 TRBV29-1 TGCAGCGGACAGGGGCTTAAACACGAGCAGTACTTC CSGQGLKHEQYF
once TRBJ2-1 TRBD2 16 TRBV20-1 TGCAGTGTTTTAGCGGGGGGGCCAGGGAGACGCAATGAGCAGTTCTTC CSVLAGGPGRRNEQFF
many TRBJ2-1 . 15 TRBV27 TGTGCCAGCAGTTCCCAAGCGGGTCTTGGTTATGAGCAGTTCTTC CASSSQAGLGYEQFF
many TRBJ2-7 TRBD1 14 TRBV27 TGTGCCAGCAGTTTGGGAAACACAGGGGGCGAGCAGTACTTC CASSLGNTGGEQYF
many TRBJ1-1 . 14 TRBV3-1 TGTGCCAGCAGCCTGGGACGGGGAAAGACTGAAGCTTTCTTT CASSLGRGKTEAFF